This T cell receptor beta chain was retrieved from a study of blood T cell repertoires in COVID-19. Produced via immunoSEQ multiplex PCR; TCRdb's table is partial and in-frame only. The sample has about 300,000 clones; around 84% are singletons. The TCR sequence derives from a man in his sixties or seventies with acute or convalescent COVID-19. The sequenced sample consisted of peripheral blood.

DNA of the CDR3: TGTGCCAGCAGATGGACGGACAGCGCGAACACCGGGGAGCTGTTTTTT. The encoded protein is CASRWTDSANTGELFF. V gene TRBV2 combines with J gene TRBJ2-2; perhaps TRBD1 as D (6 bases). Trimming took off 6 bases at V and 0 bases at J, with 14 bases between the two ends. The CDR3 sequence is 16 residues long. Germline loops: CDR1 SNHLY, CDR2 FYNNEI. The entire variable domain, with the rest obtained from reference TRBV2 and TRBJ2-2, is as follows: EPEVTQTPSHQVTQMGQEVILRCVPISNHLYFYWYRQILGQKVEFLVSFYNNEISEKSEIFDDQFSVERPDGSNFTLKIRSTKLEDSAMYFCASRWTDSANTGELFFGEGSRLTVL.